This entry lists 11 T cell receptor beta chains sequenced from one sample in a study of cytomegalovirus exposure and HLA in healthy donors. Researchers ran the PCR with 60 Vbeta and 13 Jbeta primers. The method was immunoSEQ multiplex PCR; TCRdb's version includes in-frame clones alone and lacks a portion of them. Among 200,000 to 250,000 clones listed, approximately 80% were seen once. Sequenced: PBMCs. The receptors shown here come from a boy between 2 and 10 years old in good health and CMV-seronegative.

The rearrangement joins TRBV2 to TRBJ1-1, with 10 bases matching TRBD1. CDR3 size: 13 residues. V gave up 9 bases and J gave up 4 bases; unmatched junction bases: 5. From germline, CDR1 is SNHLY and CDR2 FYNNEI. In nucleotides, the CDR3 is TGTGCCAGTGAGGGACAGGGGAGCACTGAAGCTTTCTTT. Residues: CASEGQGSTEAFF.

This chain links TRBV21-1 with TRBJ1-1; the table's D call TRBD1 went unverified against the DNA. TRBV21-1 is shown as a pseudogene. This CDR3 has 18 residues. CDR3 nucleotide sequence: TGTGCCAGCAGCAGCCCGGGTGGGACAGGAGACATGAACACTGAAGCTTTCTTT. Translated: CASSSPGGTGDMNTEAFF.

The J gene is TRBJ2-7, the V gene TRBV6-1; 7 nucleotides agree with TRBD1. CDR3 length: 15 residues. The V gene end was trimmed by 5 bases and the J gene end by 2 bases; junction bases not matched to a gene: 9. Germline assignment: CDR1 MNHNS and CDR2 SASEGT. The CDR3 loop reads CASSLWDSSTYEQYF. As DNA, the CDR3 is TGTGCCAGCAGTCTGTGGGACAGCAGTACCTACGAGCAGTACTTC.

The CDR3: CASSYKRVGEQFF. CDR3 DNA: TGTGCCAGCAGTTACAAACGGGTTGGTGAGCAGTTCTTC. This sequence joins TRBV6-5 and TRBJ2-1; D ambiguous. The V and J ends lost 2 bases and 9 bases respectively, with 11 bases between them. CDR1 MNHEY and CDR2 SVGAGI come from the germline V gene. There are 13 residues in the CDR3.

This chain links TRBV10-3 with TRBJ1-4; the match to TRBD1 covers 9 bases. CDR1 ENHRY and CDR2 SYGVKD come from the germline V gene. The V gene end was trimmed by 3 bases and the J gene end by 2 bases; junction bases not matched to a gene: 10. The CDR3 is made up of 18 amino acids. Written as DNA, the CDR3 is TGTGCCATCAGTGATCCCGCGAACAGGGGGCCGACTAATGAAAAACTGTTTTTT. It specifies CAISDPANRGPTNEKLFF.

The chain employs TRBV30 and TRBJ1-2; maybe TRBD1 (6 bases). The CDR3 is 13 residues long. CDR1 and CDR2 (germline): GTSNPN, SVGIG (reference sequence). V lost 2 bases, J lost 4 bases, and 11 bases lay in between. This chain's CDR3 is CAWSLGQSYGYTF. CDR3 coding DNA: TGTGCCTGGAGTCTTGGACAGAGCTATGGCTACACCTTC.

This clone was counted only a few times. The chain joins TRBV6-5 to TRBJ2-1; tentatively, D is TRBD1 (6 bases). Germline CDR1 reads MNHEY; CDR2 reads SVGAGI. V lost 2 bases, J lost 6 bases, and 11 bases lay in between. The CDR3 sequence is 14 residues long. The CDR3 loop reads CASSYHGQPNEQFF. The CDR3 coding sequence is TGTGCCAGCAGTTACCATGGACAGCCCAATGAGCAGTTCTTC.

The chain uses TRBV30 and TRBJ2-5; D unclear. V was clipped by 0 bases and J by 6 bases, with 11 bases between them. Germline CDR1 reads GTSNPN; CDR2 reads SVGIG (reference sequence). This CDR3 has 13 amino acids. In nucleotides, the CDR3 is TGTGCCTGGAGTGTACAATCGGAGAAGACCCAGTACTTC. This translates into CAWSVQSEKTQYF.

The rearrangement uses TRBV25-1 and TRBJ2-1; 8 nucleotides line up with TRBD2. J was trimmed by 7 bases and V by 6 bases; bases with no gene match: 5. The CDR3 is 13 residues long. From germline, CDR1 is MGHDK and CDR2 SYGVNS. DNA for the CDR3: TGTGCCAGCAGGCCCACGGGAGGGAATGAGCAGTTCTTC. This sequence encodes CASRPTGGNEQFF. The full variable domain, its missing parts supplied by reference TRBV25-1 and TRBJ2-1, is EADIYQTPRYLVIGTGKKITLECSQTMGHDKMYWYQQDPGMELHLIHYSYGVNSTEKGDLSSESTVSRIRTEHFPLTLESARPSHTSQYLCASRPTGGNEQFFGPGTRLTVL.

The rearrangement links TRBV9 to TRBJ2-3; 14 bases are shared with TRBD2. Losses at the gene ends were 4 bases for V and 2 bases for J; bases not matched to a gene: 9. The CDR3 sequence is 18 residues long. Germline assignment: CDR1 SGDLS and CDR2 YYNGEE. Written as DNA, the CDR3 is TGTGCCAGCAGCCGCCTCGGGACTAGCGGGAGCCCCACAGATACGCAGTATTTT. Translation: CASSRLGTSGSPTDTQYF.

For the CDR3, the DNA is TGTGCCAGCAACCTTGACAGGGAGCGCTTCTACGAGCAGTACTTC. Its protein product is CASNLDRERFYEQYF. This chain joins TRBV5-8 and TRBJ2-7, with 7 nucleotides matching TRBD1. The CDR3 runs 15 residues. Looked up from germline, CDR1 is SGHTS and CDR2 is YDEGEE. With 6 bases clipped from V and 3 bases from J, the junction kept 12 bases outside the gene matches.